A single sample gave rise to the 26 T cell receptor beta chains below, sequenced in a study of CD8+CD57+ T cells in acquired aplastic anemia. Profiling of TCR beta VDJ combinations and CDR3 sequences used genomic DNA as template. TCRdb re-derived calls from the reads in MiXCR, one entry per CDR3 protein. This repertoire shows over 150,000 distinct CDR3 sequences, around half found once; its top ten account for about a sixth. The sample taken for sequencing was sorted CD4+, CD8+, or CD8+CD57+ T cells (not recorded which) from PBMCs. The receptors here all came from a human donor in good health, serving as a control.

This clonotype was picked up many times. CDR3 DNA sequence: TGTGCCAGCTCGCCCCGCCACCTTAATGAAAAACTGTTTTTT. Amino acid sequence: CASSPRHLNEKLFF. V is TRBV7-2 and J is TRBJ1-4; D call uncertain. The CDR3 is 14 residues long. V dropped 8 bases and J dropped 4 bases, with 14 bases sitting between them. In germline, CDR1 is SGHTA, CDR2 FQGNSA. Variable domain in full (rest from reference TRBV7-2 and TRBJ1-4): GAGVSQSPSNKVTEKGKDVELRCDPISGHTALYWYRQSLGQGLEFLIYFQGNSAPDKSGLPSDRFSAERTGGSVSTLTIQRTQQEDSAVYLCASSPRHLNEKLFFGSGTQLSVL.

This chain links TRBV2 with TRBJ2-2; D call uncertain. The germline V gene has CDR1 SNHLY and CDR2 FYNNEI. CDR3 length: 13 amino acids. V shed 7 bases and J shed 3 bases, with 9 bases lying between them. In DNA form, the CDR3 reads TGTGCCAGCACCAGGCTCGACACCGGGGAGCTGTTTTTT. Translation gives CASTRLDTGELFF.

This clonotype was counted once. V gene TRBV19 combines with J gene TRBJ2-7; TRBD2 matches 10 bases. This CDR3 is built from 12 residues. Germline V gives CDR1 LNHDA, CDR2 SQIVND (reference sequence). The trim removed 10 bases at V and 2 bases at J, leaving 2 bases unmatched. DNA for the CDR3: TGTGCCACGAGCGGGAGGGCCTACGAGCAGTACTTC. Amino acids: CATSGRAYEQYF.

A single count supports this clonotype. A read error may explain this, as a much larger clone is one base away. The final CDR3 position lacks the conserved phenylalanine or tryptophan, pointing to a likely read error. The J gene is TRBJ2-7, the V gene TRBV14, with D perhaps matching TRBD1 (5 bases). The CDR3 is 14 amino acids. Trimming took off 8 bases at V and 6 bases at J, with 20 bases between the two ends. Germline V gives CDR1 SGHDN, CDR2 FVKESK. The CDR3 loop reads CASSPSGWGAEQYL. The CDR3 DNA sequence: TGTGCCAGCTCACCGTCCGGGTGGGGCGCCGAGCAGTACCTC.

V is TRBV7-9 and J is TRBJ1-1; D possibly corresponds to TRBD1 (6 bases). The germline V and J ends were trimmed by 1 base and 3 bases, with 9 bases remaining between them. This CDR3 contains 14 residues. CDR1 and CDR2 from the germline V gene are SEHNR and FQNEAQ (reference sequence). CDR3 protein: CASSLGTVDTEAFF. CDR3 nucleotides: TGTGCCAGCAGCTTAGGGACAGTGGACACTGAAGCTTTCTTT.

The table lists this clonotype with many counts. The V call is TRBV11-2, the J call TRBJ1-2; no definite D call. The CDR3 has 13 residues. The V end was cut by 2 bases, the J end by 5 bases, with 9 bases between. From germline, CDR1 is SGHAT and CDR2 FQNNGV. The CDR3 is CASSLYGDYGYTF. CDR3 nucleotide sequence: TGTGCCAGCAGCTTATACGGGGATTATGGCTACACCTTC.

The rearrangement uses TRBV10-3 and TRBJ2-2; 9 bases match TRBD1. Looked up from germline, CDR1 is ENHRY and CDR2 is SYGVKD. This CDR3 has 15 residues. Trimming took 3 bases from V and 6 from J; bases not matched to a gene: 5. The CDR3 loop is CAISDPGQGAGELFF. DNA of the CDR3: TGTGCCATCAGTGATCCGGGACAGGGTGCCGGGGAGCTGTTTTTT.

CDR3: CSARDRGQNEQYF. CDR3 DNA: TGCAGCGCTCGGGACAGGGGACAGAACGAGCAGTACTTC. This chain joins TRBV29-1 and TRBJ2-7, with TRBD1 identical over 10 bases. This CDR3 spans 13 amino acids. The ends lost 7 bases at V and 5 bases at J; junction bases unmatched: 8. Germline V lookup: CDR1 SQVTM, CDR2 ANQGSEA.

This chain uses TRBV29-1 with TRBJ1-2, with a weak D call TRBD1 (5 bases). This CDR3 spans 11 amino acids. Germline V gene data show CDR1 as SQVTM and CDR2 as ANQGSEA. The V and J ends lost 1 base and 7 bases respectively, with 7 bases between them. CDR3 nucleotide sequence: TGCAGCGTTGAAGGCGGGGCTGGCTACACCTTC. As protein: CSVEGGAGYTF.

CDR3 in DNA: TGTGCCAGCAGCTTAGTGGGGGACGAGCAGTACTTC. Protein: CASSLVGDEQYF. The chain uses TRBV7-9 and TRBJ2-7; D is perhaps TRBD1 or TRBD2 (5 bases each). The V gene's germline CDR1 is SEHNR and CDR2 FQNEAQ (reference sequence). The CDR3 loop spans 12 amino acids. Deletions cut 1 base from V and 5 bases from J, with 6 bases between.

This clonotype was seen only a few times. This clone may be a read error of a much larger clone one base away. The chain is built from TRBV6-2 or TRBV6-3 and TRBJ2-3, with 10 bases lining up with TRBD1. J gave up 0 bases and V 5 bases, and 2 bases lay outside the gene matches. Germline-derived CDR1 and CDR2 are MNHEY and SVGEGT. The CDR3 consists of 15 residues. The CDR3 loop reads CASSGTGVSTDTQYF. The CDR3 coding sequence is TGTGCCAGCAGTGGGACAGGGGTGAGCACAGATACGCAGTATTTT.

This clonotype appeared many times. The V gene is TRBV5-1, the J gene TRBJ1-4; TRBD1 is a possible D gene (5 bases). The V and J ends lost 0 bases and 3 bases respectively, with 12 bases between them. Germline V gene data show CDR1 as SGHRS and CDR2 as YFSETQ. The CDR3 loop spans 16 amino acids. CDR3 nucleotide sequence: TGCGCCAGCAGCTTGGGACCACAGGCTCCTAATGAAAAACTGTTTTTT. Translating gives CASSLGPQAPNEKLFF.

The chain is built from TRBV25-1 and TRBJ1-2, with 9 bases that match TRBD1. The germline gives CDR1 MGHDK, CDR2 SYGVNS. Trimming at V came to 10 bases and at J to 4 bases, leaving 10 bases not matched to a gene. The CDR3 runs 14 residues. The CDR3 region has the DNA TGTGCCACCCATACAGGGGGCGCAGGCTATGGCTACACCTTC. As protein: CATHTGGAGYGYTF.

In its sample, this clonotype was seen many times. V usage is TRBV12-3 or TRBV12-4 and J usage is TRBJ2-1, with D unclear. The V end lost 6 bases, the J end lost 12 bases, and 12 bases lay between the germline ends. CDR3 length: 11 residues. The CDR3 bases are TGTGCCAGCAGGAAGAATAGGAGGCAGTTCTTC. Translated: CASRKNRRQFF.

This clonotype was recorded many times. The chain joins TRBV6-5 to TRBJ2-3; TRBD2 agrees at 8 bases. The CDR3 is made up of 15 amino acids. Looked up from germline, CDR1 is MNHEY and CDR2 is SVGAGI. J lost 5 bases, V lost 1 base, and 5 bases had no gene match. The CDR3 sequence: CASSYFGLAGDTQYF. The CDR3 nucleotides read TGTGCCAGCAGTTACTTCGGACTAGCAGGAGATACGCAGTATTTT.

About this clonotype itself: In this CDR3 the conserved last residue, phenylalanine or tryptophan, is missing, so a read error is likely. This chain uses TRBV20-1 with TRBJ1-6; D perhaps matches TRBD1 (5 bases). The CDR3 loop spans 13 amino acids. Trimming took 2 bases from V and 8 from J, leaving 10 bases between them. The V gene's germline CDR1 is DFQATT and CDR2 SNEGSKA (reference sequence). CDR3 residues: CSARPQGYSPLHL. CDR3 nucleotides: TGCAGTGCTAGACCCCAGGGTTATTCACCCCTCCACCTT.

The chain uses TRBV19 and TRBJ2-5; TRBD2 agrees at 10 bases. This CDR3 has 14 amino acids. Per germline, CDR1 LNHDA and CDR2 SQIVND (reference sequence). With V trimmed by 5 bases and J by 5 bases, 5 bases remained unmatched. The CDR3 region has the DNA TGTGCCAGTAGTCCTAGCGGGGGCGGCGAGACCCAGTACTTC. This encodes CASSPSGGGETQYF.

At least ten counts were recorded for this clonotype. V usage is TRBV20-1 and J usage is TRBJ1-6, with TRBD1 identical over 8 bases. With V trimmed by 6 bases and J by 5 bases, 3 bases remained unmatched. Germline CDR1 and CDR2: DFQATT and SNEGSKA (reference sequence). The CDR3 consists of 13 residues. The CDR3 here is CSAGTGHNSPLHF. The CDR3 DNA sequence: TGCAGTGCCGGGACAGGCCATAATTCACCCCTCCACTTT.

The CDR3 reads CASSSGLAGTTDTQYF. The CDR3 nucleotides read TGTGCCAGCAGCTCAGGACTAGCGGGAACCACAGATACGCAGTATTTT. This chain uses TRBV7-3 with TRBJ2-3; 12 positions match TRBD2. The CDR3 runs 16 residues. The J segment lost 2 bases and the V segment lost 4 bases, leaving 4 bases of the junction unmatched. Germline V gene lookup returns CDR1 SGHTA and CDR2 FQGTGA.

There are a few counts of this clonotype. The V and J genes are TRBV7-2 and TRBJ2-3, with D maybe TRBD1 (6 bases). Germline CDR1 is SGHTA and CDR2 is FQGNSA. CDR3 length: 15 amino acids. Trimming removed 3 bases from V and 0 bases from J, with 10 bases in between. CDR3 protein: CASSFAQGSTDTQYF. The DNA of the CDR3 is TGTGCCAGCAGCTTTGCGCAGGGGAGCACAGATACGCAGTATTTT.

This chain uses TRBV19 with TRBJ1-2; D remains ambiguous. The CDR3 has 12 amino acids. CDR1 and CDR2 from the germline V gene are LNHDA and SQIVND (reference sequence). Trimming shortened V by 8 bases and J by 2 bases, and 9 bases separated the two germline ends. CDR3 sequence: CASWRGNYGYTF. Written as DNA, the CDR3 is TGTGCCAGTTGGCGAGGGAACTATGGCTACACCTTC.

A few counts support this clonotype. V gene TRBV3-1 combines with J gene TRBJ2-1; 7 bases are shared with TRBD2. CDR1 and CDR2 (germline): LGHDT, YNNKEL (reference sequence). The CDR3 length is 16 residues. J gave up 2 bases and V 3 bases, and 7 bases lay outside the gene matches. DNA for the CDR3: TGTGCCAGCAGCCATCATCGGGGGGTCACCTACAATGAGCAGTTCTTC. Encoded protein: CASSHHRGVTYNEQFF.

This clonotype appeared many times. V usage is TRBV19 and J usage is TRBJ1-1; a weak D match, TRBD1 (5 bases). The length of the CDR3 is 15 residues. In germline, CDR1 is LNHDA, CDR2 SQIVND (reference sequence). V lost 1 base, J lost 0 bases, and 9 bases lay in between. The CDR3 nucleotides read TGTGCCAGTAGTATAGTCGGGGCAATGAACACTGAAGCTTTCTTT. Residues: CASSIVGAMNTEAFF.

The chain links TRBV7-9 to TRBJ2-7; maybe TRBD2 (5 bases). V was shortened by 5 bases and J by 0 bases, with 20 bases between the two germline ends. Germline values: CDR1 SEHNR, CDR2 FQNEAQ (reference sequence). CDR3 length: 17 residues. This chain's CDR3 is CASSQGRRASLSYEQYF. In DNA form, the CDR3 reads TGTGCCAGCAGCCAAGGGAGAAGGGCTAGCCTCTCCTACGAGCAGTACTTC.

On this clonotype itself: A much larger clone differs by one base, so this may be a read error. The V call is TRBV6-5, the J call TRBJ1-6, with TRBD1 matching over 9 bases. V dropped 8 bases and J dropped 7; count of bases not matched to a gene: 9. CDR3 length equals 15 residues. CDR1 and CDR2 (germline): MNHEY, SVGAGI. The CDR3, as DNA: TGTGCCAGCGGGACCCCAACAGGGGGCAATTCACCCCTCCACTTT. It yields the protein CASGTPTGGNSPLHF.

This clonotype was counted at least ten times. The V gene is TRBV12-3 or TRBV12-4, the J gene TRBJ1-6; D uncertain. Between the trimmed V and J ends, which lost 7 bases and 8 bases, there was a span of 12 bases. CDR3 size: 13 residues. The CDR3 coding sequence is TGTGCCAGCACCTTGAGCTGGGATTCACCCCTCCACTTT. Protein product: CASTLSWDSPLHF.